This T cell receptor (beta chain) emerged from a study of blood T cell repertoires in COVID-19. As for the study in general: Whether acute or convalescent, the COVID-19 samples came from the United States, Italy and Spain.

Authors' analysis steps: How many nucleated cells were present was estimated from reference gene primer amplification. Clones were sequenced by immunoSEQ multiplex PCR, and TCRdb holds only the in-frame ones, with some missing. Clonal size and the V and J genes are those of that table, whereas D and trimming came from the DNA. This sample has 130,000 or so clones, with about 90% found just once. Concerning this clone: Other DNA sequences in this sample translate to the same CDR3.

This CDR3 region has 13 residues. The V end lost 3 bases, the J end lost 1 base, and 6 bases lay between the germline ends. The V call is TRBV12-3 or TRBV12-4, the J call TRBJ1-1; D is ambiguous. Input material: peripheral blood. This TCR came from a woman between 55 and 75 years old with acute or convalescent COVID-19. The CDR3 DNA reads TGTGCCAGCAGTTTGAGGCCGAACACTGAAGCTTTCTTT. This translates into CASSLRPNTEAFF.